Below are 25 T cell receptor beta chains sequenced from a single sample in a study of T cell repertoires in cytomegalovirus infection. Their cognate antigens are unknown. One entry per CDR3 protein, called by TCRdb with MiXCR from the reads. This table has about 34,000 distinct CDR3 sequences, about 54% appearing once. Sequencing was performed on CD8+ T cells from cultured PBMCs, taken from culture after CMV antigen stimulation. These receptor sequences come from a human donor in good health (CMV status not recorded). Some clones in this sample may be carry-over from other donors' samples.

The chain uses TRBV4-1 and TRBJ2-1, with 7 bases that match TRBD2. V shed 0 bases, J shed 0 bases, and the junction held 2 bases outside the gene matches. Germline loops: CDR1 MGHRA, CDR2 YSYEKL. CDR3 size: 16 residues. The chain's CDR3 is CASSQEGGGSYNEQFF. CDR3 in DNA: TGCGCCAGCAGCCAAGAGGGGGGGGGCTCCTACAATGAGCAGTTCTTC.

This clonotype was seen a single time. Here the CDR3 reads CASSSWIGTGEDQPQHF. CDR3 bases: TGTGCCAGCAGCTCCTGGATCGGGACAGGGGAAGATCAGCCCCAGCATTTT. The genes are TRBV7-9 and TRBJ1-5, with 10 bases lining up with TRBD1. In germline, CDR1 is SEHNR, CDR2 FQNEAQ (reference sequence). The CDR3 runs 17 residues. The trim removed 4 bases at V and 5 bases at J, leaving 11 bases unmatched.

This clonotype turned up a few times. The rearrangement joins TRBV7-6 to TRBJ2-2; 8 bases align to TRBD1. The germline CDR1 and CDR2 sequences are SGHVS and FNYEAQ. The CDR3 is 17 residues long. With V trimmed by 4 bases and J by 7 bases, 14 bases remained unmatched. The CDR3 bases are TGTGCCAGCAGCTCAACAGGGGGAGTCAGCTTGGTCGGGGAGCTGTTTTTT. This codes for CASSSTGGVSLVGELFF.

The rearrangement uses TRBV5-6 and TRBJ2-5; TRBD1 matches at 9 bases. The CDR3 is 16 residues long. Trimming cost V 4 bases and J 5 bases; bases outside gene matches: 12. The germline CDR1 and CDR2 sequences are SGHDT and YYEEEE. CDR3 DNA: TGTGCCAGCAGCGAACGCCTCCGGGACAGGGCGGAGACCCAGTACTTC. It is translated as CASSERLRDRAETQYF.

This clonotype came up a few times. In DNA form, the CDR3 reads TGTGCCAGCAGTCTGAGGACAGGGCGGTCCTACGAGCAGTACTTC. Its protein product is CASSLRTGRSYEQYF. The chain employs TRBV28 and TRBJ2-7; TRBD1 matches at 8 bases. V lost 5 bases, J lost 1 base, and 7 bases stayed unmatched. The CDR3 sequence is 15 residues long. Per germline, CDR1 MDHEN and CDR2 SYDVKM.

The gene calls are TRBV6-6 and TRBJ2-7, with a tentative D call TRBD2 (6 bases). Per the germline V gene, CDR1 is MNHNY and CDR2 is SVGAGI (reference sequence). There are 13 residues in the CDR3. V shed 6 bases and J shed 3 bases, with 12 bases lying between them. The CDR3 DNA is TGTGCCAGCAGGCCCGGGACTTTCTACGAGCAGTACTTC. As protein: CASRPGTFYEQYF.

This clonotype was observed a handful of times. The rearrangement uses TRBV7-9 and TRBJ2-4; 12 bases map to TRBD2. With 5 bases clipped from V and 5 bases from J, the junction kept 7 bases outside the gene matches. This CDR3 has 16 amino acids. The V gene's germline CDR1 is SEHNR and CDR2 FQNEAQ (reference sequence). For the CDR3, the DNA is TGTGCCAGCAGCGACAGGACTAGCGGGATTCAAAACATTCAGTACTTC. Residues: CASSDRTSGIQNIQYF.

This clonotype was seen a handful of times. The chain recombines TRBV2 with TRBJ2-1, with TRBD2 matching 15 bases. The CDR3 runs to 16 residues. With 3 bases clipped from V and 4 bases from J, the junction kept 1 base outside the gene matches. Germline CDR1 and CDR2: SNHLY and FYNNEI. The CDR3 is CASSEGTSGGYNEQFF. The CDR3 DNA reads TGTGCCAGCAGTGAGGGGACTAGCGGGGGGTACAATGAGCAGTTCTTC.

The gene calls are TRBV20-1 and TRBJ1-1, with D unclear. The V end lost 3 bases, the J end lost 6 bases, and 23 bases lay between the germline ends. From germline, CDR1 is DFQATT and CDR2 SNEGSKA (reference sequence). The CDR3 is 16 residues long. Written as DNA, the CDR3 is TGCAGTGCTAGTTATGGGCTGGGGAGCCTGACCCCTGAAGCTTTCTTT. Residues: CSASYGLGSLTPEAFF.

This rearrangement joins TRBV11-2 to TRBJ2-2; 8 bases match TRBD2. Germline V CDR1 and CDR2: SGHAT, FQNNGV. This CDR3 has 16 amino acids. The junction had 9 bases not matched to a gene; V was cut back by 2 bases and J by 7 bases. In nucleotides, the CDR3 is TGTGCCAGCAGCTTATGGGCTAGCGGGCTGCACGGGGAGCTGTTTTTT. As protein: CASSLWASGLHGELFF.

J is TRBJ2-3 and V is TRBV7-9, with TRBD2 matching over 10 bases. CDR1 SEHNR and CDR2 FQNEAQ come from the germline V gene (reference sequence). V shed 4 bases and J 2 bases; nucleotides not matched to a gene: 18. The CDR3 runs to 20 residues. CDR3 bases: TGTGCCAGCAGCTCGACGTTGCCTCTCCTAGCGGGGGCCACCACAGATACGCAGTATTTT. Its protein product is CASSSTLPLLAGATTDTQYF.

This clonotype has a handful of counts. J is TRBJ2-5 and V is TRBV11-3; tentatively, D is TRBD2 (7 bases). This CDR3 has 14 amino acids. Germline V CDR1 and CDR2: SGHNT, YENEEA. Trimming took off 3 bases at V and 5 bases at J, with 13 bases between the two ends. The CDR3 DNA reads TGTGCCAGCAGCTTGGGCCGGGGGGCTGAGACCCAGTACTTC. Its protein product is CASSLGRGAETQYF.

The gene calls are TRBV27 and TRBJ1-1; 7 bases line up with TRBD1. V gave up 7 bases and J gave up 0 bases; unmatched junction bases: 8. The germline V gene has CDR1 MNHEY and CDR2 SMNVEV (reference sequence). The CDR3 runs 15 residues. The CDR3: CASKGQPPLNTEAFF. In DNA form, the CDR3 reads TGTGCCAGCAAGGGACAGCCGCCCTTGAACACTGAAGCTTTCTTT.

The rearrangement links TRBV7-6 to TRBJ1-1, with D unclear. V was clipped by 5 bases and J by 8 bases, with 18 bases between them. CDR1 SGHVS and CDR2 FNYEAQ come from the germline V gene. This CDR3 is built from 14 residues. The CDR3 sequence is CASSPNLGGGEAFF. The CDR3 DNA reads as TGTGCCAGCAGCCCAAATTTGGGCGGAGGGGAAGCTTTCTTT.

This chain uses TRBV20-1 with TRBJ2-3; 7 nucleotides align to TRBD1. The ends lost 5 bases at V and 1 base at J; junction bases unmatched: 6. The germline V gene has CDR1 DFQATT and CDR2 SNEGSKA (reference sequence). This CDR3 is built from 14 residues. Written as DNA, the CDR3 is TGCAGTGCTTATAACAGGGGACGCACAGATACGCAGTATTTT. Translation: CSAYNRGRTDTQYF.

This clonotype has more than one count but fewer than ten. The chain couples TRBV7-4 to TRBJ1-5; TRBD1 matches at 8 bases. From germline, CDR1 is SGHVT and CDR2 SQSDAQ. The CDR3 runs to 18 residues. With 2 bases clipped from V and 2 bases from J, the junction kept 11 bases outside the gene matches. DNA for the CDR3: TGTGCCAGCAGCTTACGCCTCGTAGGACAGGGAGGCAATCAGCCCCAGCATTTT. Translation: CASSLRLVGQGGNQPQHF.

The rearrangement joins TRBV7-6 to TRBJ2-1, with no clear D. The germline CDR1 and CDR2 sequences are SGHVS and FNYEAQ. V dropped 7 bases and J dropped 0 bases, with 16 bases sitting between them. The CDR3 is 16 amino acids. CDR3 sequence (DNA): TGTGCCAGCACCAACCCCCTCGAGTCCTCCTACAATGAGCAGTTCTTC. This gives the protein CASTNPLESSYNEQFF.

The genes are TRBV28 and TRBJ2-7, with TRBD2 matching 10 bases. J was trimmed by 0 bases and V by 5 bases; bases with no gene match: 13. The CDR3 loop spans 18 amino acids. Germline V gene lookup returns CDR1 MDHEN and CDR2 SYDVKM. The CDR3 region is CASSPPPGLASSSYEQYF. Here the CDR3 DNA reads TGTGCCAGCAGTCCCCCTCCGGGACTAGCGTCCAGCTCCTACGAGCAGTACTTC.

This clonotype was observed a few times. The rearrangement joins TRBV7-9 to TRBJ2-1, with 9 bases identical to TRBD2. J gave up 4 bases and V 8 bases, and 9 bases lay outside the gene matches. CDR1 and CDR2 from the germline V gene are SEHNR and FQNEAQ (reference sequence). This CDR3 has 15 amino acids. The CDR3 DNA reads as TGTGCCAGCCGGGACTTTAGCGGGGGATACAATGAGCAGTTCTTC. It is translated as CASRDFSGGYNEQFF.

In DNA, the CDR3 is TGTGCCAGTAGTAGGAGCTGGCTTAGCTCTGGGGCCAACGTCCTGACTTTC. This translates into CASSRSWLSSGANVLTF. V gene TRBV19 combines with J gene TRBJ2-6; D call uncertain. Germline V gene lookup returns CDR1 LNHDA and CDR2 SQIVND (reference sequence). This CDR3 spans 17 amino acids. Trimming took off 4 bases at V and 0 bases at J, with 13 bases between the two ends.

The V gene is TRBV7-6, the J gene TRBJ2-1; D is undetermined. The CDR3 has 13 amino acids. Germline V gene sequence: CDR1 SGHVS, CDR2 FNYEAQ. V dropped 3 bases and J dropped 6 bases, with 9 bases sitting between them. CDR3 coding DNA: TGTGCCAGCAGCTTTTCCCCTAGCAATGAGCAGTTCTTC. Translation: CASSFSPSNEQFF.

V and J are TRBV19 and TRBJ1-5, with 8 bases fitting TRBD1. Germline loops: CDR1 LNHDA, CDR2 SQIVND (reference sequence). J lost 5 bases, V lost 5 bases, and 2 bases had no gene match. The length of the CDR3 is 13 residues. The CDR3 is CASSDRGHQPQHF. The CDR3, as DNA: TGTGCCAGTAGTGACAGGGGTCATCAGCCCCAGCATTTT.

V is TRBV2 and J is TRBJ2-1; 10 bases map to TRBD1. Trimming took 5 bases from V and 3 from J; bases not matched to a gene: 1. The CDR3 has 14 residues. Germline values: CDR1 SNHLY, CDR2 FYNNEI. In DNA form, the CDR3 reads TGTGCCAGCAGTCGGGACAGGGGCTACAATGAGCAGTTCTTC. It is translated as CASSRDRGYNEQFF.

The chain has TRBV20-1 and TRBJ2-1, with 12 bases fitting TRBD2. This CDR3 comprises 18 residues. After removal of 1 base from V and 3 bases from J, the junction contained 10 bases not matched to a gene. From germline, CDR1 is DFQATT and CDR2 SNEGSKA (reference sequence). The CDR3 region is CSARVETSGRLRYNEQFF. In nucleotides, the CDR3 is TGCAGTGCTAGAGTGGAGACTAGCGGGAGACTCCGCTACAATGAGCAGTTCTTC.

This clonotype was seen only a few times. The chain employs TRBV5-4 and TRBJ2-3, with D perhaps matching TRBD1 (6 bases). This CDR3 comprises 14 residues. Per the germline V gene, CDR1 is SGHNT and CDR2 is YYREEE (reference sequence). Trimming shortened V by 3 bases and J by 6 bases, and 14 bases separated the two germline ends. The CDR3 coding sequence is TGTGCCAGCAGCTCTAGGACAGCCTCGGATACGCAGTATTTT. Protein sequence: CASSSRTASDTQYF.